The present T cell receptor (beta chain) was sequenced within a study of cytomegalovirus exposure and HLA in healthy donors. Study-level results: A list of more than 150 TCR beta chains associated with cytomegalovirus was given.

Unrecorded immune exposure was likely among donors, who were nominally healthy when sampled. Use of 60 Vbeta and 13 Jbeta primers characterized the PCR. TCRdb's table, derived via immunoSEQ multiplex PCR, lists solely in-frame clones and lacks some. The table has 130,000 to 150,000 clones, 75% to 80% seen once. In the case of this clone: The antigen remains undetermined.

Sequenced sample: PBMCs. This TCR derives from a woman aged 45-65 years in good health and CMV-seronegative.

The CDR3 region is CSSSGTGENIQYF. CDR3 coding DNA: TGCAGCTCATCCGGGACAGGGGAAAACATTCAGTACTTC. The J gene is TRBJ2-4, the V gene TRBV29-1; TRBD1 matches 10 bases. CDR3 length: 13 amino acids. Germline-derived CDR1 and CDR2 are SQVTM and ANQGSEA. V was clipped by 8 bases and J by 5 bases; unmatched bases: 6.